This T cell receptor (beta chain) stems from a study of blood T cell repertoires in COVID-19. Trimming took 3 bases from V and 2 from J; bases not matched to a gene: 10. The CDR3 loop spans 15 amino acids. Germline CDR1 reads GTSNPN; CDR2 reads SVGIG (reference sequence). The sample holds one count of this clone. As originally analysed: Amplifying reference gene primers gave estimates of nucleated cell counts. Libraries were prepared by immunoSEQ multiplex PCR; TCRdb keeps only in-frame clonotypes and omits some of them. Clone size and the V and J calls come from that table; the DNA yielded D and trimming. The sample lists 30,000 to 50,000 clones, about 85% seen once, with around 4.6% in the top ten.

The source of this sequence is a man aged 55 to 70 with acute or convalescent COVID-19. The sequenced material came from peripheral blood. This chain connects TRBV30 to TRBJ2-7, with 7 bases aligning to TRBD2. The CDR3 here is CAWSGGGFAPYEQYF. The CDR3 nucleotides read TGTGCCTGGAGCGGGGGAGGGTTTGCCCCCTACGAGCAGTACTTC. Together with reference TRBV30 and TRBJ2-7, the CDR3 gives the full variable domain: SQTIHQWPATLVQPVGSPLSLECTVEGTSNPNLYWYRQAAGRGLQLLFYSVGIGQISSEVPQNLSASRPQDRQFILSSKKLLLSDSGFYLCAWSGGGFAPYEQYFGPGTRLTVT.